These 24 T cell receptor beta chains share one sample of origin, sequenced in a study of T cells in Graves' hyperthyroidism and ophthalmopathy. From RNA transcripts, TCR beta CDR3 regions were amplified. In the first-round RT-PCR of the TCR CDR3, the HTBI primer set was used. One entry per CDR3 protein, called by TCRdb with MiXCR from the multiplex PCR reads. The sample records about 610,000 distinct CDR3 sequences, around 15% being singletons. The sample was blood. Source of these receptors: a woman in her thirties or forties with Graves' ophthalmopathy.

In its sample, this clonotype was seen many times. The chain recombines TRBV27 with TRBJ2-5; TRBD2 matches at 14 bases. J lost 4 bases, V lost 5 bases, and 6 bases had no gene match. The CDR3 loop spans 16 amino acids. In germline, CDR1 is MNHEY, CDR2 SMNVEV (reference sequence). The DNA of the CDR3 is TGTGCCAGCAGTGTGACTAGCGGGAGGGCCAGAGAGACCCAGTACTTC. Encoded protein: CASSVTSGRARETQYF.

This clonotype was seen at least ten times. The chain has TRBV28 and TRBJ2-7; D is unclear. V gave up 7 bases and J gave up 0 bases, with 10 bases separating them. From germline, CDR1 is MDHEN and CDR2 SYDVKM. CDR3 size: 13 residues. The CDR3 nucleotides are TGTGCCAGCACTCCGGTCAGCTCCTACGAGCAGTACTTC. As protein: CASTPVSSYEQYF.

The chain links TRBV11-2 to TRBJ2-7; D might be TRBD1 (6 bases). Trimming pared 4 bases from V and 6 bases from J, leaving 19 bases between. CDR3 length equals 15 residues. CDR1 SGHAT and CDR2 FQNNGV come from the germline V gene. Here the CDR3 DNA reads TGTGCCAGCAGCTCCAGGGGTGGTGGAGTTTCCGAGCAGTACTTC. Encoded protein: CASSSRGGGVSEQYF.

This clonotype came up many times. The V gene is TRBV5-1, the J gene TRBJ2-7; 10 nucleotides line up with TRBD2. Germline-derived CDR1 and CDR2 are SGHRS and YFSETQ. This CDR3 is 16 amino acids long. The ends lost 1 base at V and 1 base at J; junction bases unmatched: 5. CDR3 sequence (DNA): TGCGCCAGCAGCTTGCGGGCTAGCGGGAGTTCCTACGAGCAGTACTTC. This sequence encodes CASSLRASGSSYEQYF.

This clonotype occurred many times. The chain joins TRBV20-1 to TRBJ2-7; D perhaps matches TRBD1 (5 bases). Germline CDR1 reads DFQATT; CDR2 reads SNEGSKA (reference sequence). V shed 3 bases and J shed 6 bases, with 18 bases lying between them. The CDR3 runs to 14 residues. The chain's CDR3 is CSASAGMQPGEQYF. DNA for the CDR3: TGCAGTGCTAGTGCAGGGATGCAACCGGGCGAGCAGTACTTC.

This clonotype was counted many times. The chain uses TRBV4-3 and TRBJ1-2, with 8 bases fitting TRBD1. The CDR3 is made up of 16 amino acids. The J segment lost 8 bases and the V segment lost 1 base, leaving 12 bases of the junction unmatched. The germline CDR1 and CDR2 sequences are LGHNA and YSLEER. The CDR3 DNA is TGCGCCAGCAGCCAAGGGATCTTGACAGGGGCAGGAGGCTACACCTTC. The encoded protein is CASSQGILTGAGGYTF.

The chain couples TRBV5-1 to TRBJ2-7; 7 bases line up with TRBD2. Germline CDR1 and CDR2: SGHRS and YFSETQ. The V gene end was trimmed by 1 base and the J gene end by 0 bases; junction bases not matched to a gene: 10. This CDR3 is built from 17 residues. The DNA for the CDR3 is TGCGCCAGCAGCTTGTGGGGTGGGCGGGGGAGCTCCTACGAGCAGTACTTC. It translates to CASSLWGGRGSSYEQYF.

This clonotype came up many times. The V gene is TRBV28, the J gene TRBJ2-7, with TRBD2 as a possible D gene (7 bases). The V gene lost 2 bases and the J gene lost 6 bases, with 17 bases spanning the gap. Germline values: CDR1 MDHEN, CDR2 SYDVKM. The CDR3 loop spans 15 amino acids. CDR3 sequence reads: CASSLAGAKGTEQYF. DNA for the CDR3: TGTGCCAGCAGTTTAGCGGGGGCGAAGGGTACCGAGCAGTACTTC.

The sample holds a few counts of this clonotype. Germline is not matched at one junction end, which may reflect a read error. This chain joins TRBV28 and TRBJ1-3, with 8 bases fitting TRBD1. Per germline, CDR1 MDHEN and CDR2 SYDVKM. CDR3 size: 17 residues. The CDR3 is CAGSFRRARGRGNTIYF. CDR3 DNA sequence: TGTGCCGGCAGTTTTAGGAGGGCCAGGGGGCGTGGAAACACCATATATTTT.

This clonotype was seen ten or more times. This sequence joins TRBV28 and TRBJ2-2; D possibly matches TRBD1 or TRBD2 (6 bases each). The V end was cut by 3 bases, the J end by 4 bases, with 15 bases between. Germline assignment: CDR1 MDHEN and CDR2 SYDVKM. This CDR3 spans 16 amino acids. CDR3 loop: CASSFAGGQVTGELFF. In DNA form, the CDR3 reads TGTGCCAGCAGTTTCGCTGGGGGGCAAGTCACCGGGGAGCTGTTTTTT. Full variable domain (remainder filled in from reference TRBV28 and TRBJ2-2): DVKVTQSSRYLVKRTGEKVFLECVQDMDHENMFWYRQDPGLGLRLIYFSYDVKMKEKGDIPEGYSVSREKKERFSLILESASTNQTSMYLCASSFAGGQVTGELFFGEGSRLTVL.

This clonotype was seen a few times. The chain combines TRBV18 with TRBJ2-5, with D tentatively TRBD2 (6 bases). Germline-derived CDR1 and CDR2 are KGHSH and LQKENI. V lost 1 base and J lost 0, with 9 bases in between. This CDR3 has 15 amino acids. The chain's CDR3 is CASSPRPSDQETQYF. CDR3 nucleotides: TGTGCCAGCTCACCACGGCCTAGCGACCAAGAGACCCAGTACTTC.

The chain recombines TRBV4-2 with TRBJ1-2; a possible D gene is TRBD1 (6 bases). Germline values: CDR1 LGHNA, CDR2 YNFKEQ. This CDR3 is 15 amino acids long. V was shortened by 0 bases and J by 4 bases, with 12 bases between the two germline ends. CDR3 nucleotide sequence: TGTGCCAGCAGCCAAGAGAGGGGGGCCGTCTATGGCTACACCTTC. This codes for CASSQERGAVYGYTF.

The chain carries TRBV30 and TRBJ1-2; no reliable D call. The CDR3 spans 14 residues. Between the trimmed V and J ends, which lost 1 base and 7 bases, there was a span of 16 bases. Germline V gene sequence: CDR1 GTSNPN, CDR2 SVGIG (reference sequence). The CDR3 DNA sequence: TGTGCCTGGAGTGCCCGAGGTGGTTGGGCTGGCTACACCTTC. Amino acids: CAWSARGGWAGYTF.

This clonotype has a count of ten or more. CDR3 nucleotides: TGTGCCAGCAGCTATCGGACAGGGGGCGACTACGAGCAGTACTTC. Translating gives CASSYRTGGDYEQYF. V and J are TRBV7-2 and TRBJ2-7, with 11 bases matching TRBD1. CDR1 is SGHTA, CDR2 FQGNSA, per germline. CDR3 length equals 15 residues. The V gene end was trimmed by 4 bases and the J gene end by 3 bases; junction bases not matched to a gene: 5.

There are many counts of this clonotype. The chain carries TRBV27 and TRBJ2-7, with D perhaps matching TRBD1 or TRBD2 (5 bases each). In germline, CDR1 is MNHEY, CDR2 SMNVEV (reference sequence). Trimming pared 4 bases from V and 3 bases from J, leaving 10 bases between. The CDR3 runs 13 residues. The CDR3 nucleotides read TGTGCCAGCAGTTCCCGGGACGGCTACGAGCAGTACTTC. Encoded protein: CASSSRDGYEQYF.

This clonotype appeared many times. DNA for the CDR3: TGTGCCAGCAGCTCGACAGGAGTGGACACTGAAGCTTTCTTT. This translates into CASSSTGVDTEAFF. The chain couples TRBV13 to TRBJ1-1; weak D call: TRBD1 (6 bases). Trimming stripped 4 bases from V and 3 bases from J, with 12 bases between. Germline V CDR1 and CDR2: PRHDT, FYEKMQ (reference sequence). The CDR3 has 14 residues.

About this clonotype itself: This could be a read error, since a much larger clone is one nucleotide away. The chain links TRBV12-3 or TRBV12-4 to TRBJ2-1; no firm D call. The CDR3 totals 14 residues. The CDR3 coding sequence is TGTGCCAGCAGTTTATCGGCGGCTAACAATGAGCGGTTCTTC. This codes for CASSLSAANNERFF.

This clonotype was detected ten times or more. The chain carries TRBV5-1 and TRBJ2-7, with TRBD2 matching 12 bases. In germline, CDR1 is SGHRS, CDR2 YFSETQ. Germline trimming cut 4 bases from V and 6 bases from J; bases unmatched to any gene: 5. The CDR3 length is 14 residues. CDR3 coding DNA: TGCGCCAGCAGCCTAGCGGGAGGGCCCCGCGAGCAGTACTTC. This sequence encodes CASSLAGGPREQYF.

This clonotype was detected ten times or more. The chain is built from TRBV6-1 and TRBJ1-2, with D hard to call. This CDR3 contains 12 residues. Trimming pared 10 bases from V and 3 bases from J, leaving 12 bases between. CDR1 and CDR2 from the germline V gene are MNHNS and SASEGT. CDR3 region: CATRRADYGYTF. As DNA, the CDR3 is TGTGCCACCCGACGGGCAGACTATGGCTACACCTTC.

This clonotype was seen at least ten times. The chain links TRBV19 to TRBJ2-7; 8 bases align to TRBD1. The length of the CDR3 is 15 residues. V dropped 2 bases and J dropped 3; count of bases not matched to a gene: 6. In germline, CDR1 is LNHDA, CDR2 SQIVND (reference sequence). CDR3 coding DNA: TGTGCCAGTAGTATACCAGGACAGGGAGACTACGAGCAGTACTTC. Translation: CASSIPGQGDYEQYF.

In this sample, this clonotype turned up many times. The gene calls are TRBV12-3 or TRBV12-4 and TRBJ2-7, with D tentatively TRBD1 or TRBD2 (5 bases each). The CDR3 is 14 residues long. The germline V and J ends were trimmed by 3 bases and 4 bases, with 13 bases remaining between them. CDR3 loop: CASSLQGTIYEQYF. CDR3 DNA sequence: TGTGCCAGCAGTTTGCAAGGGACCATTTACGAGCAGTACTTC.

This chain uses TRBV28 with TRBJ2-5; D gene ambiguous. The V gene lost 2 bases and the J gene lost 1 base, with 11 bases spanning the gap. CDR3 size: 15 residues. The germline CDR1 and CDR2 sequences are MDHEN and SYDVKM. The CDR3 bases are TGTGCCAGCAGTTTAATAGTCGCGGTCCAAGAGACCCAGTACTTC. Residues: CASSLIVAVQETQYF.

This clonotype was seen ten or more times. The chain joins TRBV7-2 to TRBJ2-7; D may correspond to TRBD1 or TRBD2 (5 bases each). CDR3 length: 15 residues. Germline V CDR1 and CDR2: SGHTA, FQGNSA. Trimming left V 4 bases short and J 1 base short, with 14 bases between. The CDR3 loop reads CASSWDLQVSYEQYF. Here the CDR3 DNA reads TGTGCCAGCAGCTGGGACCTCCAGGTATCCTACGAGCAGTACTTC.

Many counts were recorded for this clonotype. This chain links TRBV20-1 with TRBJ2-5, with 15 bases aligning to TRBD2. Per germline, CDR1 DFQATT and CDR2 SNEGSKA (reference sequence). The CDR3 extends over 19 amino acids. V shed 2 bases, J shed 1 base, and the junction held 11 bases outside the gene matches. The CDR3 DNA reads TGCAGTGCTAGAAATCCGGGACTAGCGGGAGGATGGTCCCAAGAGACCCAGTACTTC. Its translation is CSARNPGLAGGWSQETQYF.